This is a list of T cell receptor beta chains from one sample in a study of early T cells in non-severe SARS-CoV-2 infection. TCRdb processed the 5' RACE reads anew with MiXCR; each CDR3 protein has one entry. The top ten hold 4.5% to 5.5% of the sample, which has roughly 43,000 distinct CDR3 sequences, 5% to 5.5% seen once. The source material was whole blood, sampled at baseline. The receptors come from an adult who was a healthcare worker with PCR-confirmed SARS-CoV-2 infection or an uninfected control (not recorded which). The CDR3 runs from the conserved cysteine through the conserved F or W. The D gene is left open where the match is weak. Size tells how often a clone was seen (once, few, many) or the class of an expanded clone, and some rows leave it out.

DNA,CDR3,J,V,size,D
TGTGCCGGATTAGCGGGAGAGGAGCAGTTCTTC,CAGLAGEEQFF,TRBJ2-1,TRBV2,many,TRBD2
TGTGCCAGCCAAACCGACAGGGGGTTCTACAATGAGCAGTTCTTC,CASQTDRGFYNEQFF,TRBJ2-1,TRBV2,few,TRBD1
TGTGCCTGGAGTGATAACCGGGACAGTAATGAAAAACTGTTTTTT,CAWSDNRDSNEKLFF,TRBJ1-4,TRBV30,many,TRBD1
TGTGCCAGCAGCCCCGGTAGTGCGGGACGGTCCTTTTACGAGCAGTACTTC,CASSPGSAGRSFYEQYF,TRBJ2-7,TRBV11-2,many,.
TGTGCCAGCGGTGACGCCGGGGAGCTGTTTTTT,CASGDAGELFF,TRBJ2-2,TRBV11-3,many,.
.,CASSNPPRRAGRIHPSTF,TRBJ1-6,TRBV21-1,many,.
TGTGCCAGCAGCCGAGGACTAGCCAGTAGTAACAATGAGCAGTTCTTC,CASSRGLASSNNEQFF,TRBJ2-1,TRBV7-2,many,TRBD2
TGTGCCAGCAGCATAGCGGGAGTTTCCTACAATGAGCAGTTCTTC,CASSIAGVSYNEQFF,TRBJ2-1,TRBV3-1,many,TRBD2
TGTGCCAGCTCACCACTAGCGACCGAGACCCAGTACTTC,CASSPLATETQYF,TRBJ2-5,TRBV18,many,.
TGTGCCAGCAGTCCGGGGGAAGAGCAGTACTTC,CASSPGEEQYF,TRBJ2-7,TRBV28,many,.
TGTGCCATTCTGACAGGGGGGTCTCTCTACAATGAGCAGTTCTTC,CAILTGGSLYNEQFF,TRBJ2-1,TRBV10-3,many,TRBD1
TGTGCCAGCAGTTACTCGATAGGGGCAATCTACACTGAAGCTTTCTTT,CASSYSIGAIYTEAFF,TRBJ1-1,TRBV6-5,many,.
TGTGCCAGCAGCCCGTGGACGTACACAGATACGCAGTATTTT,CASSPWTYTDTQYF,TRBJ2-3,TRBV3-1,.,.
TGTGCCAGCAGTTCGAGCGGGAAGGTAGATGAGCAGTTCTTC,CASSSSGKVDEQFF,TRBJ2-1,TRBV28,.,TRBD2
TGTGCCAGCAGCAAACTAGCGGGAGAGGGCAATGAGCAGTTCTTC,CASSKLAGEGNEQFF,TRBJ2-1,TRBV6-4,many,TRBD2
TGCGCCAGCAGCCAGGGAGTGGCAACCCCCTACGAGCAGTACTTC,CASSQGVATPYEQYF,TRBJ2-7,TRBV4-1,many,.
TGTGCCACCGGACGTCCGGGACAGAGTAACACCGGGGAGCTTTTTTTT,CATGRPGQSNTGELFF,TRBJ2-2,TRBV24-1,many,TRBD1
TGTGCCATCACTAGCGGGAGTGCAGATACGCAGTATTTT,CAITSGSADTQYF,TRBJ2-3,TRBV10-3,many,TRBD2
TGTGCCAGCAGCTTAACTAGCGGGAGAGAGACCCAGTACTTC,CASSLTSGRETQYF,TRBJ2-5,TRBV7-3,many,TRBD2
TGCAGTGCTAGAGATGCGGAGACCTCCTACAATGAGCAGTTCTTC,CSARDAETSYNEQFF,TRBJ2-1,TRBV20-1,many,.
TGCGCCAGCAGCCCCCGGGACAGGGATCACCATGGCTACACCTTC,CASSPRDRDHHGYTF,TRBJ1-2,TRBV4-1,many,TRBD1
TGTGCCAGCAGCTTTGGGAGTCGAGGGGGTAAAGCGGGCGAGCAGTACTTC,CASSFGSRGGKAGEQYF,TRBJ2-7,TRBV5-6,many,.
TGTGCCAGCAGCGGAAAAACAGTATTTCAAGAGACCCAGTACTTC,CASSGKTVFQETQYF,TRBJ2-5,TRBV9,many,.
TGTGCCACCAGTGATTTGGACGAGACCCAGTACTTC,CATSDLDETQYF,TRBJ2-5,TRBV24-1,many,.
TGTGCCAGCATCCACAGGGTAGGCACTGAAGCTTTCTTT,CASIHRVGTEAFF,TRBJ1-1,TRBV6-1,.,.
TGTGCCAGCAGCCCCCCGGCGCCCAAGGCCCCCTACACCGGGGAGCTGTTTTTT,CASSPPAPKAPYTGELFF,TRBJ2-2,TRBV5-6,many,.
TGTGCCAGCAGATCGACAGGCTACAATGAGCAGTTCTTC,CASRSTGYNEQFF,TRBJ2-1,TRBV6-2/TRBV6-3,few,.
TGTGCCAGCAGCTCACCACCTGGCTCAGATACGCAGTATTTT,CASSSPPGSDTQYF,TRBJ2-3,TRBV14,few,.
TGTGCCATCAGTGGCACCCTAGCGGGAGGGAATGAGCAGTTCTTC,CAISGTLAGGNEQFF,TRBJ2-1,TRBV10-3,many,TRBD2
TGCAGCGTTGAGGTCGGAACCTACGAGCAGTACTTC,CSVEVGTYEQYF,TRBJ2-7,TRBV29-1,many,.
TGTGCCAGCAGCCTCCCTTCTACTAGCGACACACTTTACAATGAGCAGTTCTTC,CASSLPSTSDTLYNEQFF,TRBJ2-1,TRBV3-1,many,TRBD2
TGTGCCAGCAGAATGGGGTATAGAGGGAGGGACTACGAGCAGTACTTC,CASRMGYRGRDYEQYF,TRBJ2-7,TRBV28,many,TRBD2
TGTGCCAGCAGTGGCGGACAGGGATTCGGTCAGCCCCAGCATTTT,CASSGGQGFGQPQHF,TRBJ1-5,TRBV6-1,few,TRBD1
TGTGCCAGCAGCTTGGAGAGCGGGAGGGCCGGGGAGCTGTTTTTT,CASSLESGRAGELFF,TRBJ2-2,TRBV5-4,many,TRBD2
TGTGCCAGCAGTGCGCAGAGAAATCAGCCCCAGCATTTT,CASSAQRNQPQHF,TRBJ1-5,TRBV27,many,.
TGTGCCATCGGATTGGGCGGGCAGTTCTTC,CAIGLGGQFF,TRBJ2-1,TRBV10-3,many,.
TGTGCCAGCAGCCTCTCGGGGTCCAAAAACATTCAGTACTTC,CASSLSGSKNIQYF,TRBJ2-4,TRBV11-2,many,.
TGTGCCAGCAGCTTGACTGTGCCCTCTGGAAACACCATATATTTT,CASSLTVPSGNTIYF,TRBJ1-3,TRBV6-5,many,.
TGCGCCAGCAGCTTGGGGACAGGGCGGACTGAAGCTTTCTTT,CASSLGTGRTEAFF,TRBJ1-1,TRBV5-1,few,TRBD1
TGTGCCAGCAGCTTACAATTAGACACTGAAGCTTTCTTT,CASSLQLDTEAFF,TRBJ1-1,TRBV7-6,many,.
TGTGCCAGCAGCCCCGATGGGCCAGCTAATGAGCAGTTCTTC,CASSPDGPANEQFF,TRBJ2-1,TRBV12-3/TRBV12-4,many,.
TGTGCCAGCTCAGGACAGGGGGGGAATGAGCAGTTCTTC,CASSGQGGNEQFF,TRBJ2-1,TRBV18,many,TRBD1
TGTGCCAGCAGCTCACTTCCGGGACTAGCGGGACTGGCAGATACGCAGTATTTT,CASSSLPGLAGLADTQYF,TRBJ2-3,TRBV11-2,many,TRBD2
TGTGCCAGCACGAATAAGAACACCGGGGAGCTGTTTTTT,CASTNKNTGELFF,TRBJ2-2,TRBV6-6,many,.
TGTGCCAGCAGCTTAGAGGCGGGCTGGGGCACAGATACGCAGTATTTT,CASSLEAGWGTDTQYF,TRBJ2-3,TRBV7-8,many,.
TGTGCCACCAGCAGAGAAACGGGTTTGACCACTGAAGCTTTCTTT,CATSRETGLTTEAFF,TRBJ1-1,TRBV15,many,.
TGTGCCAGCAGCCAAGAAATAGAGTCGGCCGAGCAGTACTTC,CASSQEIESAEQYF,TRBJ2-7,TRBV14,.,.
TGTGCCAGCTCACCACCAGGTCTGGATCAGCCCCAGCATTTT,CASSPPGLDQPQHF,TRBJ1-5,TRBV18,many,.
TGTGCCAGCAGAGAACTCTTCTATGGCTACACCTTC,CASRELFYGYTF,TRBJ1-2,TRBV6-2/TRBV6-3,many,.
TGTGCCAGCAGACCGGGGACGGCCGGTTTAAAGTCTGGAAACACCATATATTTT,CASRPGTAGLKSGNTIYF,TRBJ1-3,TRBV6-5,many,.
TGTGCCAGCAGCTTCGGCCCCCAAGAGACCCAGTACTTC,CASSFGPQETQYF,TRBJ2-5,TRBV7-6,many,.
TGTGCCAGCTCACCAGATCCAGCCTCCTACGAGCAGTACTTC,CASSPDPASYEQYF,TRBJ2-7,TRBV18,many,.
TGTGCCAGCAGTTTAGGACTAGCGGCTCGGGATGAGCAGTTCTTC,CASSLGLAARDEQFF,TRBJ2-1,TRBV27,.,TRBD2